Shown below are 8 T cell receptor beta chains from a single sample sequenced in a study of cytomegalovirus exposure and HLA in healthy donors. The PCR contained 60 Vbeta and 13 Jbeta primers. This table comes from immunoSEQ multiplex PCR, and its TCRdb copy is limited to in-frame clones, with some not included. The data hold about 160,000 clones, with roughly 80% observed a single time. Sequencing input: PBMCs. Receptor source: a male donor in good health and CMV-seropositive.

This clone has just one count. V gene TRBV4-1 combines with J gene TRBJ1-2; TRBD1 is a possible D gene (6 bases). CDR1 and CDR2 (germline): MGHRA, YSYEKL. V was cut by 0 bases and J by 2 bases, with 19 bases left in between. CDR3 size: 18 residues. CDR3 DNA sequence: TGCGCCAGCAGCCAAGATAAACTTAGACAGGCAAAAAACTATGGCTACACCTTC. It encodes CASSQDKLRQAKNYGYTF.

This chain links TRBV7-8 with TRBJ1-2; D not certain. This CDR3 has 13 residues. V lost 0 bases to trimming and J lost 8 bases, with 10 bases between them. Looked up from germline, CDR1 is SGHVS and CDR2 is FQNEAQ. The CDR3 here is CASSLAAVRGYTF. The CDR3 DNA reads TGTGCCAGCAGCTTAGCCGCGGTTCGCGGCTACACCTTC.

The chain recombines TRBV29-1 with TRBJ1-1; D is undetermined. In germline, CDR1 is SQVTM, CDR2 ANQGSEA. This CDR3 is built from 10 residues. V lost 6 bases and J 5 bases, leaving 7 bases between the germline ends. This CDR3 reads CSVQRTEAFF. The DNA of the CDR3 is TGCAGCGTCCAGAGGACTGAAGCTTTCTTT.

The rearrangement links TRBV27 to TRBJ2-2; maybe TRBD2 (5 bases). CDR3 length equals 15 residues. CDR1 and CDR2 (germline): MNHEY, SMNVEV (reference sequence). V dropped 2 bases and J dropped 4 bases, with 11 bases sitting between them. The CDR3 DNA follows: TGTGCCAGCAGTTTAGTATCGGGGTCCACCGGGGAGCTGTTTTTT. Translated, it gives CASSLVSGSTGELFF.

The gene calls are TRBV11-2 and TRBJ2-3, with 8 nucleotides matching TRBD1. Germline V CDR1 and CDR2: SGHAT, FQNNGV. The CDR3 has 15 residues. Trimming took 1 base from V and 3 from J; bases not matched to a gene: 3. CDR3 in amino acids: CASSLGQGKTDTQYF. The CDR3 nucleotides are TGTGCCAGCAGCTTAGGACAGGGGAAGACAGATACGCAGTATTTT.

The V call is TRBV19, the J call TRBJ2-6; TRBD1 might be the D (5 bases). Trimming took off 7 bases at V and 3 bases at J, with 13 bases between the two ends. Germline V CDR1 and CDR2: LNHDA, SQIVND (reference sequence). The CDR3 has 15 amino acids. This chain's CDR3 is CASNSGIRGANVLTF. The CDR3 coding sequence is TGTGCCAGTAACTCAGGGATCCGTGGGGCCAACGTCCTGACTTTC.

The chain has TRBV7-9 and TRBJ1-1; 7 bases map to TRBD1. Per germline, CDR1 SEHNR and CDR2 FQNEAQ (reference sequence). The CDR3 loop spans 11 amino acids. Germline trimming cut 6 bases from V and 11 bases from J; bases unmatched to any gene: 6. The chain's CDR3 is CASSSGTVAFF. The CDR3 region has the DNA TGTGCCAGCAGTTCCGGGACAGTTGCTTTCTTT. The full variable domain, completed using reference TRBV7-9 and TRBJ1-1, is DTGVSQNPRHKITKRGQNVTFRCDPISEHNRLYWYRQTLGQGPEFLTYFQNEAQLEKSRLLSDRFSAERPKGSFSTLEIQRTEQGDSAMYLCASSSGTVAFFGQGTRLTVV.

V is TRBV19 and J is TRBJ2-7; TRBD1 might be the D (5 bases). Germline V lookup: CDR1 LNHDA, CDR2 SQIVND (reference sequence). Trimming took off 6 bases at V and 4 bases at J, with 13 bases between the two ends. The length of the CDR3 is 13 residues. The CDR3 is CASRGLRAYEQYF. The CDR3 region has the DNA TGTGCCAGTAGGGGCCTCAGGGCTTACGAGCAGTACTTC.